The clone carrying this T cell receptor (beta chain) is a singleton in its sample. Authors' processing steps: Quantification of nucleated cells was approximated via reference gene primer amplification. Repertoires were generated with immunoSEQ multiplex PCR, while TCRdb's copy carries only in-frame clones and drops some. The DNA gave D and trimming, while V, J and clone size come from that table. Of approximately 390,000 clones listed, 85% to 90% are singletons. These data belong to a study of blood T cell repertoires in COVID-19. The CDR3 totals 13 residues. J gave up 7 bases and V 8 bases, and 6 bases lay outside the gene matches. Germline-derived CDR1 and CDR2 are MNHEY and SVGAGI.

Sequencing was done on a sample of peripheral blood. The V call is TRBV6-5, the J call TRBJ2-1; 9 bases match TRBD1. The receptor's source is a man aged 18-30 years with active or convalescent COVID-19. In nucleotides, the CDR3 is TGTGCCAGCGGGGACAGGGTGAAGAATGAGCAGTTCTTC. Amino acids: CASGDRVKNEQFF.